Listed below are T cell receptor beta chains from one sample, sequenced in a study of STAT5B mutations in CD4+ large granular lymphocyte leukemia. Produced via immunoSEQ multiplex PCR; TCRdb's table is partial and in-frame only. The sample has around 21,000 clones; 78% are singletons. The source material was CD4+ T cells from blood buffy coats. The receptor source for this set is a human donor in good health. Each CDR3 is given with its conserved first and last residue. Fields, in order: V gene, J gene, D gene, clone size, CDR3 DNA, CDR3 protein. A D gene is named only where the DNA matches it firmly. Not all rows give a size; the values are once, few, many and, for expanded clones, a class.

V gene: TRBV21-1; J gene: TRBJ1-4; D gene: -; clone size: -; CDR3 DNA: TGTGCCAGCAAGACTTTTTACTACAGGGACGGAAAACTGTTTTTT; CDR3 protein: CASKTFYYRDGKLFF
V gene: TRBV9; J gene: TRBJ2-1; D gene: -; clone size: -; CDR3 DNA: TGTGCCAGCAGCGTAGCTTGGGGGCGGGGGCAATACAATGAGCAGTTCTTC; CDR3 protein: CASSVAWGRGQYNEQFF
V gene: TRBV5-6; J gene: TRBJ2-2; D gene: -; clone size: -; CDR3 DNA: TGTGCCAGCAGCTTACCGGGACAAGGGGGGACCGGGGAGCTGTTTTTT; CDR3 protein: CASSLPGQGGTGELFF
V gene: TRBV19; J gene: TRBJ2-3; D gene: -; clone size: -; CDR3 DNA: TGTGCCAGTAGTATAAATGTGCAGGATACGCAGTATTTT; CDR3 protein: CASSINVQDTQYF
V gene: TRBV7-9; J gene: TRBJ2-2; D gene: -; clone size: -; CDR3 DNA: TGTGCCAGCAGCTTAGATGGCACCGGGGAGCTGTTTTTT; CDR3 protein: CASSLDGTGELFF
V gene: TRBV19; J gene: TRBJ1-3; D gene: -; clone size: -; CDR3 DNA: TGTGCCAGTAGTACCGCTACAGGCTTTGGAAACACCATATATTTT; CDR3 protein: CASSTATGFGNTIYF
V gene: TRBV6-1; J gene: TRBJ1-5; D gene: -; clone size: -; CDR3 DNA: TGTGCCAGCAGCGACAGAGCTATCAATCAGCCCCAGCATTTT; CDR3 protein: CASSDRAINQPQHF
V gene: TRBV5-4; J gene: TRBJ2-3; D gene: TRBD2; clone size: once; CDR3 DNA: TGTGCCAGCAGCTTGGTAGCGGGGGACACAGATACGCAGTATTTT; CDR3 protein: CASSLVAGDTDTQYF
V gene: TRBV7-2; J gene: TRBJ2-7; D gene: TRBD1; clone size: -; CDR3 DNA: TGTGCCAGCAGCTTACTCGGACAGGGGTCCTACGAGCAGTACTTC; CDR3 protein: CASSLLGQGSYEQYF
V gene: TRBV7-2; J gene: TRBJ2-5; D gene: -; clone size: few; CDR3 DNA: TGTGCCAGCAGCTTGCGTTGGTTAGAGACCCAGTACTTC; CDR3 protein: CASSLRWLETQYF
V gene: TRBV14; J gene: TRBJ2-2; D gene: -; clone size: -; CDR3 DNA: TGTGCCAGCAGCCAATCGTTAGCCGGGGAGCTGTTTTTT; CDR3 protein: CASSQSLAGELFF
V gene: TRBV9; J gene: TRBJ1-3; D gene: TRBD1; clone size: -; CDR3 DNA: TGTGCCAGCAGCGGTTTCCCTTGGGGACAGGGGGAGTCCACCATATATTTT; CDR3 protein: CASSGFPWGQGESTIYF
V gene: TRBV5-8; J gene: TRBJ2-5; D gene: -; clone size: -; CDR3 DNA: TGTGCCAGCAGCTTGGCCGTCGAGACCCAGTACTTC; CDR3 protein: CASSLAVETQYF
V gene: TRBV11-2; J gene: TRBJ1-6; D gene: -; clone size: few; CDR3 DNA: TGTGCCAGCAGCCAAACGGTGAATTCACCCCTCCACTTT; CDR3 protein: CASSQTVNSPLHF
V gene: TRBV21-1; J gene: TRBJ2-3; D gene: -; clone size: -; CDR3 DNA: TGTGCCGCCAGCAGAGGGATTCGGGGGTATTTT; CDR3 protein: CAASRGIRGYF
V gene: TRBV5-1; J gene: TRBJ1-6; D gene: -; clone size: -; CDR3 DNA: TGCGCCAGCAGCTTGTCGCCGGGGCTCGAGAATTCACCCCTCCACTTT; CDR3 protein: CASSLSPGLENSPLHF
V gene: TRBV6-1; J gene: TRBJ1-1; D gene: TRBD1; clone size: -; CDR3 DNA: TGTGCCAGCAATCGAGGGGGCTCGGGCACTGAAGCTTTCTTT; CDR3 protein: CASNRGGSGTEAFF
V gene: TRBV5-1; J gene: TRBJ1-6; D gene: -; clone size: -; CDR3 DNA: TGCGCCAGCAGCTTGGGGGGGGGCGATAATTCACCCCTCCACTTT; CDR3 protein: CASSLGGGDNSPLHF
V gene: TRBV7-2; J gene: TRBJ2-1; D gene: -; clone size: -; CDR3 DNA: TGTGCCAGCAGCTTATCCTCGTACAATGAGCAGTTCTTC; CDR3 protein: CASSLSSYNEQFF
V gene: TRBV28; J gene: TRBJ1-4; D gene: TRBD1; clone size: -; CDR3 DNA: TGTGCCAGCAGTTTCTATCCGGACAGGACAACTAATGAAAAACTGTTTTTT; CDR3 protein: CASSFYPDRTTNEKLFF
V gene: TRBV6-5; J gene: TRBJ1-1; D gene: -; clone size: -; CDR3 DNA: TGTGCCAGCCAGGGTTTCGTAGGGAACACTGAAGCTTTCTTT; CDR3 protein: CASQGFVGNTEAFF
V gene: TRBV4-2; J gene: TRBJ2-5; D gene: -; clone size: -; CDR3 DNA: TGTGCCAGCAGCCAAGGGCTGCCGACACTTCAAGAGACCCAGTACTTC; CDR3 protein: CASSQGLPTLQETQYF
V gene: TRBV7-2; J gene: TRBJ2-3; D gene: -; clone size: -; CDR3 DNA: TGTGCCAGCAGTTATTTAGGACCTAGCACAGATACGCAGTATTTT; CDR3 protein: CASSYLGPSTDTQYF
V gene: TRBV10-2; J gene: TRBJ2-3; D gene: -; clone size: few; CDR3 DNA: TGCGCCAGCAGTGAGCTGGCTGCGTATACGCAGTATTTT; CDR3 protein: CASSELAAYTQYF